These 9 T cell receptor beta chains share one sample of origin, sequenced in a study of T cells after yellow fever vaccination. From the 5' RACE reads, TCRdb called clonotypes with MiXCR, one entry per CDR3 protein. The sample lists about 320,000 distinct CDR3 sequences; about 10% were seen once. The sequenced sample was CD4+ T cells sorted from PBMCs, obtained 45 days after the yellow fever booster vaccination. The receptors derive from a young man who received the YFV17D yellow fever vaccine.

This clonotype appeared a few times. The rearrangement uses TRBV9 and TRBJ1-2; D gene ambiguous. Germline values: CDR1 SGDLS, CDR2 YYNGEE. Deletions cut 6 bases from V and 8 bases from J, with 17 bases between. The length of the CDR3 is 13 residues. In DNA form, the CDR3 reads TGTGCCAGCACCAAAAGCCCCTTACGGGGCTACACCTTC. Translating gives CASTKSPLRGYTF.

This clonotype showed up just a few times. This chain uses TRBV4-1 with TRBJ2-5, with D maybe TRBD2 (6 bases). This CDR3 is built from 14 residues. Germline V gives CDR1 MGHRA, CDR2 YSYEKL. V lost 0 bases and J lost 7, with 12 bases in between. In nucleotides, the CDR3 is TGCGCCAGCAGCCAAGATTCGGGGGTGGGGACCCAGTACTTC. It encodes CASSQDSGVGTQYF.

There are a few counts of this clonotype. The V and J genes are TRBV7-2 and TRBJ2-5, with TRBD2 identical over 14 bases. V lost 6 bases, J lost 4 bases, and 4 bases stayed unmatched. This CDR3 is 15 amino acids long. Germline V gene data show CDR1 as SGHTA and CDR2 as FQGNSA. This CDR3 reads CASSSGTSGGETQYF. For the CDR3, the DNA is TGTGCCAGCAGTTCCGGGACTAGCGGGGGAGAGACCCAGTACTTC.

The chain is built from TRBV6-2 or TRBV6-3 and TRBJ2-1; D uncertain. Deletions cut 2 bases from V and 4 bases from J, with 18 bases between. Germline V lookup: CDR1 MNHEY, CDR2 SVGEGT. CDR3 length: 17 amino acids. The CDR3 region is CASSYREDMGGYNEQFF. The CDR3 nucleotides are TGTGCCAGCAGTTACAGGGAAGACATGGGTGGATACAATGAGCAGTTCTTC.

The chain employs TRBV3-1 and TRBJ1-1; tentative D call: TRBD1 (6 bases). This CDR3 region has 12 residues. Looked up from germline, CDR1 is LGHDT and CDR2 is YNNKEL (reference sequence). V gave up 4 bases and J gave up 7 bases, with 10 bases separating them. CDR3 sequence reads: CASSRDTFEAFF. The CDR3 coding sequence is TGTGCCAGCAGCCGGGACACATTTGAAGCTTTCTTT.

This clonotype was seen a few times. The rearrangement links TRBV20-1 to TRBJ1-2; no clear D gene. The CDR3 spans 12 residues. The germline V gene has CDR1 DFQATT and CDR2 SNEGSKA (reference sequence). The V end was cut by 6 bases, the J end by 3 bases, with 11 bases between. CDR3 amino acids: CSARTWDYGYTF. As DNA, the CDR3 is TGCAGTGCCCGTACATGGGACTATGGCTACACCTTC.

This clonotype was observed a handful of times. CDR3 bases: TGTGCCAGCAGTTACTCGGCGGGGGCGCGCTACGAGCAGTACGTC. As protein: CASSYSAGARYEQYV. V is TRBV6-2 or TRBV6-3 and J is TRBJ2-7, with TRBD2 as a possible D gene (7 bases). CDR3 length equals 15 residues. Trimming took off 0 bases at V and 3 bases at J, with 12 bases between the two ends. The V gene's germline CDR1 is MNHEY and CDR2 SVGEGT.

V gene TRBV5-4 combines with J gene TRBJ1-1; TRBD1 is a possible D gene (5 bases). Germline V lookup: CDR1 SGHNT, CDR2 YYREEE (reference sequence). The CDR3 runs 15 residues. The V end was cut by 4 bases, the J end by 5 bases, with 18 bases between. The CDR3 region is CASSTPQDGSTEAFF. For the CDR3, the DNA is TGTGCCAGCAGCACCCCACAGGATGGGAGTACTGAAGCTTTCTTT.

This chain joins TRBV19 and TRBJ1-1; D unclear. The CDR3 covers 11 residues. Germline-derived CDR1 and CDR2 are LNHDA and SQIVND (reference sequence). Trimming removed 9 bases from V and 3 bases from J, with 8 bases in between. The CDR3 region is CARGSHTEAFF. In nucleotides, the CDR3 is TGTGCCAGGGGCTCCCACACTGAAGCTTTCTTT. Together with reference TRBV19 and TRBJ1-1, the CDR3 gives the full variable domain: DGGITQSPKYLFRKEGQNVTLSCEQNLNHDAMYWYRQDPGQGLRLIYYSQIVNDFQKGDIAEGYSVSREKKESFPLTVTSAQKNPTAFYLCARGSHTEAFFGQGTRLTVV.